This T cell receptor (beta chain) was identified in a study of early stage breast cancer tumors. Study at large: About 10-fold was the mean read coverage per sample.

Study outcomes and limitations: Enriched TCRB sequences shared across patients were mostly commonly generated sequences. Tumors had approximately 2.5-fold higher T cell density and higher clonality than adjacent normal breast tissue. Blood repertoires resembled normal breast more than tumor.

The V end lost 0 bases, the J end lost 4 bases, and 9 bases lay between the germline ends. There are 14 residues in the CDR3. In germline, CDR1 is ENHRY, CDR2 SYGVKD. The assay was immunoSEQ multiplex PCR, and TCRdb's table has in-frame clones only and misses some. The table includes about 48,000 clones, 65% to 90% detected once. For this clone: Its antigen is unidentified.

The sequencing sample was made of blood. The TCR sequence derives from a person aged 50-59 years with breast cancer. The gene calls are TRBV10-3 and TRBJ1-1; D not resolved. In DNA, the CDR3 is TGTGCCATCAGTGAGTCAAGGGAGACCACTGAAGCTTTCTTT. As protein: CAISESRETTEAFF.